Listed below are T cell receptor beta chains from one sample, sequenced in a study of technical replicates of blood from a handful of donors. The assay was immunoSEQ multiplex PCR, and TCRdb's table has in-frame clones only and misses some. Among some 84,000 clones, 91% were seen once, and the ten largest hold about 0.4%. The specimen sequenced was T cells isolated from PBMCs. Receptors originate from a human donor in good health. Both conserved end residues are trimmed from each CDR3.

j_call	v_call	cdr3_length	cdr3_aa
TRBJ2-7	TRBV18	12	ASTTDPGSYEQY
TRBJ1-1	TRBV5-1	10	ASRRSGAEAF
TRBJ2-7	TRBV27	13	ASSLLGQGFYEQY
TRBJ1-2	TRBV19	13	ASFVRGFTGDGYT
TRBJ2-7	TRBV5-5	12	ASSLLTGFDEQY
TRBJ2-7	TRBV5-1	13	ASRVLAGNSYEQY
TRBJ1-5	TRBV6-1	13	ASNQGWGGAQPQH
TRBJ2-3	TRBV6-6	14	ASSQRTGISTDTQY
TRBJ2-2	TRBV27	10	ASRKATGELF
TRBJ2-6	TRBV19	13	ASSLQGYGANVLT
TRBJ2-2	TRBV25-1	15	ASTQTHERGNTGELF
TRBJ2-7	TRBV19	13	ASSMWGQGADEQY
TRBJ2-7	TRBV5-1	12	ASSLAQGFYEQY
TRBJ2-7	TRBV6-5	12	ASSQASGSNEQY
TRBJ1-2	TRBV15	13	ATGYSRDSSGGYT
TRBJ1-4	TRBV7-9	12	ASSLGTGNEKLF
TRBJ2-7	TRBV4-1	16	ASSQGGALTGGRYEQY
TRBJ2-3	TRBV29-1	13	SVEDGGRELDTQY
TRBJ1-5	TRBV30	10	ACNRVGQPQH
TRBJ1-1	TRBV7-3	13	ASSDSGTENTEAF
TRBJ2-5	TRBV10-1	10	ASSRGVKTQY
TRBJ1-2	TRBV5-8	10	ASSLGADGYT
TRBJ2-3	TRBV7-9	12	ASSTGLGRHTQY
TRBJ2-7	TRBV10-2	11	ASSRSGPYEQY
TRBJ1-1	TRBV4-1	12	ASSQVRGASEAF
TRBJ2-1	TRBV5-1	14	ASSITGTSGLNEQF
TRBJ1-5	TRBV10-1	15	ASSDDRLGVSNQPQH
TRBJ2-3	TRBV7-3	12	ASSQLAYTDTQY
TRBJ2-7	TRBV9	13	ASSGGGQGAYEQY
TRBJ2-7	TRBV6-5	10	ASKGWRGEQY
TRBJ2-7	TRBV27	12	ASGKGQPLYEQY
TRBJ1-2	TRBV9	10	ASSVEAYGYT
TRBJ1-4	TRBV7-3	13	ASSLYGGENEKLF
TRBJ2-5	TRBV29-1	11	SVVAGVGETQY
TRBJ2-1	TRBV7-9	14	ASSGRDLSPGNEQF
TRBJ2-1	TRBV4-3	12	ASSQGTGFAEQF
TRBJ2-3	TRBV10-1	11	ASALAGTDTQY
TRBJ2-1	TRBV7-9	10	ASSLGRNEQF
TRBJ1-4	TRBV4-2	13	ASSQDGTGDEKLF
TRBJ2-7	TRBV5-1	13	ASSFTTIATYEQY
TRBJ2-7	TRBV6-5	12	ASSSPGTSYEQY
TRBJ1-2	TRBV7-5	13	VRSLRTGRDYGYT
TRBJ1-2	TRBV7-3	12	ASSPLGDSYGYT
TRBJ1-2	TRBV28	11	ASSPQGDYGYT
TRBJ2-2	TRBV27	12	ASSLWDYTGELF
TRBJ2-7	TRBV5-8	14	ASSLESGRVPYEQY
TRBJ2-1	TRBV14	13	ASSQGASGRNEQF
TRBJ1-1	TRBV7-2	11	ASSFRGGTEAF
TRBJ2-5	TRBV7-2	16	ASSRRLAGGQAQETQY
TRBJ2-7	TRBV5-1	11	ASPRVLSYEQY
TRBJ1-2	TRBV11-2	12	ASSFDSSWDGYT
TRBJ2-7	TRBV7-2	14	ASSRGPASGSSEQY
TRBJ1-2	TRBV6-6	10	ASSQETGGYT
TRBJ2-1	TRBV7-9	12	ASSLGGSYNEQF
TRBJ1-4	TRBV18	12	ASSPGQGDEKLF